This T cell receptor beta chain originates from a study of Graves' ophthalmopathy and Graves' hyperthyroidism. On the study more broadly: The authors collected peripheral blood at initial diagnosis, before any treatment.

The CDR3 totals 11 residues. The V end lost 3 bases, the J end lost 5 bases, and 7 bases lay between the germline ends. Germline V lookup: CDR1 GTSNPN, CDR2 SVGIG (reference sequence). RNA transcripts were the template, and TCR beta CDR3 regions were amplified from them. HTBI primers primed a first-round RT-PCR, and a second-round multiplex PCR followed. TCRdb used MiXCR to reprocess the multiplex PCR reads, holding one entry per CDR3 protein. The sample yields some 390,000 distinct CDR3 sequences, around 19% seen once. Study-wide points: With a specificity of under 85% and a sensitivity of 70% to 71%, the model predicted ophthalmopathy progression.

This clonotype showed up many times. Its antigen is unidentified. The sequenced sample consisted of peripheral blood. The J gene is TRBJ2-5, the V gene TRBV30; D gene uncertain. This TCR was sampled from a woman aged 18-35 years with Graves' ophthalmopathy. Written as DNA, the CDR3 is TGTGCCTGGAGACGCACTGAGACCCAGTACTTC. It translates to CAWRRTETQYF.